This T cell receptor (beta chain) emerged from a study of T cell responses to AZD1222 COVID-19 vaccine. Study-level findings and limits: Among AZD1222 vaccinees, only six or seven were seropositive at baseline. Dominant CD4 TCR responses targeted spike regions 160-218 and 743-854. Reportedly, nearly half of unique spike TCRs recognized epitopes outside B.1.351/B.1.1.7 mutations. Donors were chiefly white British, with a greater number of females, and clonal diversity was perhaps underestimated.

Clones were sequenced by immunoSEQ multiplex PCR, and TCRdb holds only the in-frame ones, with some missing. The top ten hold about 3.9% of the sample, which has under 200,000 clones, over 90% seen once. On this clone itself: What it recognizes is unknown.

Looked up from germline, CDR1 is LGHDT and CDR2 is YNNKEL (reference sequence). This CDR3 spans 14 amino acids. V was shortened by 1 base and J by 5 bases, with 11 bases between the two germline ends. The chain employs TRBV3-1 (or the pseudogene TRBV3-2) and TRBJ1-1; D call uncertain. The specimen comprised peripheral blood, sampled on day 0 of AZD1222 vaccination. The clonotype originates from an adult in good health. The CDR3 loop reads CASSQAEWGTEAFF. The CDR3, as DNA: TGTGCCAGCAGCCAAGCGGAGTGGGGAACTGAAGCTTTCTTT.